The following is a T cell receptor (beta chain) sequence with its context. Its binding antigen is unknown. No base-level quality is on record; no much larger clone is a single base apart. The source of the sample is a study of cytomegalovirus exposure and HLA in healthy donors (dated by TCRdb to about 2017). Some background on the complete study: According to an earlier analysis of around 600 of the donors, about 179 million T cells yielded 100 million or so unique TCR beta sequences and about 280 Gb of sequence data. An early release covering 550 to 700 HLA-typed donors comprised about 320 gigabases of sequencing data and roughly 86 million unique TCR sequences. A later analysis re-analyzed previously published TCR beta repertoires from roughly 690 donors and added high-resolution HLA genotyping to study TCR occurrence patterns. The study aimed to test whether signatures of past pathogen exposure could be identified by cataloging public T cell receptors. Along with the approximately 670-subject first cohort, a separate validation cohort of over 90 different subjects was used. The later analysis used no new phenotypic data to find candidate immune exposures, relying instead on TCR beta sequences and their occurrence across donors. Alongside the repertoire data, information on donor age, sex, ethnicity and CMV serostatus was compiled. Class I and class II HLA loci were covered by the typing at four-digit resolution. A later genetic analysis took genome-wide SNP genotypes for about 65% of the roughly 670 donors and used that subset as a discovery cohort. Every repertoire in the discovery cohort had been generated on one and the same sequencing platform. Four or five DR-DQ haplotypes were handled as single units for association and clustering because linkage in the cohort was strong. An earlier analysis of around 580 of the donors used high-throughput TCR beta sequencing to judge whether each TCR beta V gene segment behaved as functional or pseudogenic. To predict cytomegalovirus infection status, the study combined high-throughput TCR immunosequencing, statistical association of individual TCRs with disease status, and machine learning. Using immunosequencing, the study profiled T cell repertoires from fewer than 700 subjects and related those repertoires to cytomegalovirus serostatus. Among roughly 400 genotyped donors of the cohort, an average of approximately 240,000 unique TCR beta nucleotide sequences was sequenced per donor, of which approximately 19% were non-productive. Of the roughly 400 genotyped donors, around 81% fell in the genetic ancestry cluster associated with self-reported Caucasian donors. The number of typed donors differed by locus: about 620-640 for A, B, C, DRB1 and DQB1; approximately 530 for DQA1; some 590 for DPA1; and some 450 for DPB1.

In total, around 600 healthy bone marrow donors made up the cohort. At the time of sampling, every cohort member was nominally healthy, though immune exposures that went unrecorded were likely present. The donor was CMV seronegative and was included in the group of a few hundred seronegative cohort members. Each donor provided a peripheral blood sample, and peripheral blood mononuclear cells were used for TCR beta sequencing. Genomic DNA was extracted from the blood cell samples with the Qiagen DNeasy Blood Extraction Kit. Preparation of the library involved the immunoSEQ multiplex PCR assay. The multiplex PCR relied on a mix of 60 forward primers for TCR Vbeta segments and 13 reverse primers for TCR Jbeta segments. Amplification of the CDR3 region of rearranged TCR beta genes was performed with a multiplex PCR assay on genomic DNA. Amplified TCR beta libraries were sequenced as 87-base-pair reads on the Illumina HiSeq System. Processing in the source paper ran as follows. Across the 670 or so repertoires, a later analysis counted tens of millions of unique TCR beta chains, about 10 million of which were shared by at least two donors. To remove PCR and sequencing errors, raw reads were error-corrected and collapsed into unique sequences using a nearest-neighbor algorithm that merged closely related sequences. To assign V, D and J gene segments, CDR3 sequences were aligned to IMGT reference sequences. Each retained sequence needed at least a six-nucleotide match to both a V gene segment and a J gene segment. Rearrangements were called productive when the CDR3 lacked stop codons and stayed in frame with V and J; all others were non-productive. Following IMGT convention, CDR3 was defined as the stretch from the second conserved V-encoded cysteine to the conserved J-encoded phenylalanine. In an earlier analysis of around 600 of the donors, sequences lacking an unambiguous match to a single V gene segment were excluded. An earlier analysis of 587 of the donors classified V segments as functional when productive rearrangements were above 56.7% and as segregating when the standard deviation between donors was above 5%. To diagnose cytomegalovirus status from the catalog of TCR beta chain sequences, a statistical classification framework was built. In a later analysis, TCR nucleotide sequences were compared against IMGT/GENE-DB human TR gene sequences so that V and J genes could be assigned. A later analysis assigned CDR3 sequences and most-parsimonious VDJ recombination scenarios with the TCRdist pipeline. In a later analysis, each TCR beta chain was defined by its CDR3 amino acid sequence together with its V-gene family, and reads without a unique V-gene family were excluded. A later analysis removed several hundred highly shared, low-generation-probability nucleotide sequences to deal with suspected cross-contamination and a sequencing artifact. A later analysis calculated a clonal expansion index for each public chain from normalized within-repertoire ranks of inferred template counts. In a later analysis, generation probabilities were computed with a VDJ recombination model fitted to out-of-frame rearrangements, and the resulting probabilities were checked against IGoR. Hypergeometric tests were used in a later analysis to score TCR-TCR, TCR-HLA and TCR-CMV co-occurrence, with a repertoire-size bias correction applied to the TCR pairs. In a later analysis, false discovery rates were estimated by permuting HLA or CMV assignments 20 times. In a later analysis, co-occurring TCRs were grouped using DBSCAN, with TCRdist sequence similarity added in when clustering inside HLA-allele-positive subsets. Co-occurrence clustering excluded repertoires with fewer than 30,000 or more than 120,000 public chains, plus five with anomalous nucleotide sharing. In TCRdb, the immuneACCESS table is reduced to in-frame sequences with V and J assigned. These tables do not hold every clone; where another copy was compared, an unresolved V gene accounts for under half, and the others remain unexplained. V, J and clone size derive from that table, while D and trimming were established from the DNA sequence. This sample lists roughly 220,000 clones; 70% to 80% were detected once. 1.8% of the sample comes from the top ten.

The research as a whole found: Several of the top co-occurrence clusters appeared to be linked to parvovirus B19, influenza, CMV and Epstein-Barr virus, according to a later analysis. Some IMGT-functional V segments, including TRBV6-2 and TRBV6-3, could not be distinguished by the 87-base-pair reads and were therefore excluded. Because some donors lacked HLA typing at each locus, the association tests relied only on the typed subset. In a later genetic analysis, a missense DCLRE1C variant was associated with V-gene and J-gene trimming of TCR beta chains, and the association was replicated in an independent cohort. Most CMV-associated TCR beta chains appeared to be HLA-restricted in a later analysis, and the HLA associations seemed to be driven largely by CMV exposure. A total of 150 to 200 TCR beta chains were listed by the study as associated with cytomegalovirus. In an earlier analysis of some 550 of the donors, most TCR beta V segments were observed in productive rearrangements about 90% or about 30% of the time, broadly matching IMGT annotations. A later genetic analysis reported fewer N-insertions in productive TCRs among donors in an Asian-associated ancestry cluster than the approximately 670-donor mean. A cluster of highly shared sequence variants was judged likely to represent a technical artifact of the sequencing pipeline. Assigning TCR associations to individual alleles was difficult when HLA alleles, especially DR and DQ, strongly co-occurred. Most TCR sequences were seen in very few donors, while some public TCRs were found in many individuals. In a later analysis, TCR association rates were found to vary across HLA loci, with the most associated TCRs seen for DRB1 alleles and the fewest for HLA-C alleles. At a false discovery rate of 0.05, a later analysis linked some 18,000 TCR beta sequences to specific HLA alleles. Sequencing depth was assumed to be roughly uniform across donors in the presence/absence analyses, though that assumption may not hold. Linkage disequilibrium might explain the correlated functional status among segregating V segments, but an unknown experimental factor could not be excluded. The authors suggested that the approach could potentially be extended to other disease states and immunological phenotypes. Because counts were too low, about 17 rarely observed V segments, including chromosome 9 orphons, were excluded from the earlier analysis of several hundred of the donors. A further reported finding was that TCR beta sequences accurately predicted the HLA-A and HLA-B alleles for most subjects in the first cohort. The cohort was sequenced for TCR beta chains only, and without alpha or paired-chain data the features that could be detected were limited. Cytomegalovirus status was reported to be diagnosed by the classifier with high specificity and sensitivity in both the original and validation cohorts. Compared with equally common non-associated chains, HLA-associated TCR beta chains in a later analysis were more clonally expanded and had lower generation probabilities. Three of the identified cytomegalovirus-associated TCR beta chains were confirmed in vitro to be specific for cytomegalovirus antigens. The only immune exposure information available for the cohort was CMV serostatus.

CDR1 and CDR2 are read off the germline V gene as MNHNS and SASEGT. Measured from the cysteine to the phenylalanine, the CDR3 is 13 residues long. Only the CDR3 region is kept as DNA, spanning 39 bases read in frame from base 1. This TCR was recovered from a woman younger than 45 in good health and CMV-seronegative. Sequencing used PBMCs. The chain is made from TRBV6-1 and TRBJ2-5, with TRBD2 perhaps the D gene, on 6 matching bases. The J call may be in error: the DNA end matches TRBJ2-7 better. The CDR3 loop reads CASLRDRGVEQYF. The nucleotide sequence is given as TGTGCCAGCCTTAGAGACCGCGGGGTCGAGCAGTACTTC.